The 9 T cell receptor beta chains in this list originate from one sample, sequenced in a study of T cell responses to AZD1222 COVID-19 vaccine. The protocol was immunoSEQ multiplex PCR, while the TCRdb copy is restricted to in-frame clones and leaves out a portion. The table lists 90,000 to 150,000 clones, more than 75% of them singletons. Sequencing used peripheral blood, obtained on day 0 of AZD1222 vaccination. Receptors originate from an adult in good health.

This chain links TRBV4-3 with TRBJ2-7; D is undetermined. Germline assignment: CDR1 LGHNA and CDR2 YSLEER. The CDR3 is 16 residues long. V was pared by 0 bases and J by 1 base, with 13 bases between. The CDR3 spells CASSQDQTSLSYEQYF. CDR3 in DNA: TGCGCCAGCAGCCAAGACCAAACCAGTCTTTCCTACGAGCAGTACTTC.

This chain links TRBV7-9 with TRBJ2-2, with 11 bases aligning to TRBD1. The V gene end was trimmed by 6 bases and the J gene end by 3 bases; junction bases not matched to a gene: 6. The CDR3 sequence is 16 residues long. Looked up from germline, CDR1 is SEHNR and CDR2 is FQNEAQ (reference sequence). The CDR3 nucleotides read TGTGCCAGCAGAAAAGGGACAGGGGGTGACACCGGGGAGCTGTTTTTT. It codes for CASRKGTGGDTGELFF.

The chain recombines TRBV6-5 with TRBJ1-3; TRBD1 agrees at 8 bases. The CDR3 is 15 amino acids. The trim removed 8 bases at V and 3 bases at J, leaving 9 bases unmatched. Germline V gene data show CDR1 as MNHEY and CDR2 as SVGAGI. The CDR3 DNA follows: TGTGCCAGCGGGGATTGGACAGGGCATGGAAACACCATATATTTT. It yields the protein CASGDWTGHGNTIYF.

The chain has TRBV18 and TRBJ1-2; D is undetermined. V shed 3 bases and J shed 2 bases, with 7 bases lying between them. The germline V gene has CDR1 KGHSH and CDR2 LQKENI. The CDR3 length is 13 residues. CDR3 loop: CASSPPGNYGYTF. The CDR3 DNA reads TGTGCCAGCTCACCCCCGGGAAACTATGGCTACACCTTC. Full variable domain (outside the CDR3, taken from reference TRBV18 and TRBJ1-2): NAGVMQNPRHLVRRRGQEARLRCSPMKGHSHVYWYRQLPEEGLKFMVYLQKENIIDESGMPKERFSAEFPKEGPSILRIQQVVRGDSAAYFCASSPPGNYGYTFGSGTRLTVV.

DNA of the CDR3: TGTGCCACCGGACAGAACCGGGCCAAAAACATTCAGTACTTC. Encoded protein: CATGQNRAKNIQYF. This rearrangement joins TRBV10-3 to TRBJ2-4, with D perhaps matching TRBD1 (6 bases). Germline V gene data show CDR1 as ENHRY and CDR2 as SYGVKD. V lost 10 bases to trimming and J lost 1 base, with 14 bases between them. The CDR3 spans 14 residues.

This sequence joins TRBV6-5 and TRBJ2-5, with D possibly being TRBD1 or TRBD2 (6 bases each). V lost 8 bases to trimming and J lost 1 base, with 17 bases between them. CDR3 length equals 15 residues. CDR1 is MNHEY, CDR2 SVGAGI, per germline. CDR3 in amino acids: CASRSYGGPQETQYF. DNA for the CDR3: TGTGCCAGCCGCTCATACGGGGGCCCCCAAGAGACCCAGTACTTC.

CDR3 sequence: CASRWDRVAGYTF. As DNA, the CDR3 is TGTGCCAGCAGATGGGACAGGGTAGCGGGCTACACCTTC. This rearrangement joins TRBV2 to TRBJ1-2, with 9 bases aligning to TRBD1. The CDR3 is 13 residues long. Germline values: CDR1 SNHLY, CDR2 FYNNEI. Trimming cost V 6 bases and J 8 bases; bases outside gene matches: 7.

This chain uses TRBV7-6 with TRBJ2-5; no definite D call. Trimming pared 2 bases from V and 5 bases from J, leaving 3 bases between. Germline CDR1 SGHVS, CDR2 FNYEAQ. The CDR3 spans 11 residues. The CDR3 DNA follows: TGTGCCAGCAGCTTATTTGAGACCCAGTACTTC. This gives the protein CASSLFETQYF.

This clone was observed a single time. The chain combines TRBV7-6 with TRBJ1-4; weak D call: TRBD1 (5 bases). The CDR3 extends over 14 amino acids. The germline V gene has CDR1 SGHVS and CDR2 FNYEAQ. V was pared by 4 bases and J by 8 bases, with 14 bases between. CDR3 protein: CASSSAAGGEKLFF. For the CDR3, the DNA is TGTGCCAGCAGCTCCGCCGCTGGGGGGGAAAAACTGTTTTTT.